One sample yielded the 10 T cell receptor beta chains listed below, sequenced in a study of blood T cell repertoires in COVID-19. Clones were sequenced by immunoSEQ multiplex PCR, and TCRdb holds only the in-frame ones, with some missing. The table shows a few hundred thousand clones, with approximately 85% occurring only once. The sample taken for sequencing was peripheral blood. These receptor sequences come from a woman aged 45 to 65 with acute or convalescent COVID-19.

This chain joins TRBV7-2 and TRBJ2-7; D gene unclear. V lost 2 bases, J lost 2 bases, and 13 bases lay in between. Germline V CDR1 and CDR2: SGHTA, FQGNSA. The length of the CDR3 is 15 residues. CDR3: CASSLSRRQTYEQYF. CDR3 DNA: TGTGCCAGCAGCTTATCTCGGCGGCAAACCTACGAGCAGTACTTC.

This sequence joins TRBV5-5 and TRBJ1-1; D possibly corresponds to TRBD1 (5 bases). Trimming removed 2 bases at V and 1 base at J, with 12 bases between. The length of the CDR3 is 15 residues. Germline loops: CDR1 SGHKS, CDR2 YYEKEE (reference sequence). CDR3 amino acids: CASSLRGRGNTEAFF. CDR3 nucleotide sequence: TGTGCCAGCAGCTTAAGGGGTAGGGGGAACACTGAAGCTTTCTTT.

The rearrangement joins TRBV9 to TRBJ2-2; 7 nucleotides line up with TRBD2. Per germline, CDR1 SGDLS and CDR2 YYNGEE. The CDR3 extends over 15 amino acids. With V trimmed by 3 bases and J by 6 bases, 8 bases remained unmatched. CDR3 in amino acids: CASSEVGGWSGELFF. DNA for the CDR3: TGTGCCAGCAGCGAGGTGGGAGGGTGGTCCGGGGAGCTGTTTTTT.

The V gene is TRBV19, the J gene TRBJ1-2; D may be TRBD1 (5 bases). V was cut by 10 bases and J by 2 bases, with 14 bases left in between. Germline V gene lookup returns CDR1 LNHDA and CDR2 SQIVND (reference sequence). The CDR3 extends over 13 amino acids. The CDR3 reads CATRQSLNYGYTF. As DNA, the CDR3 is TGTGCCACCCGACAGTCTCTCAACTATGGCTACACCTTC.

This rearrangement joins TRBV7-9 to TRBJ2-2; 15 bases map to TRBD2. V lost 5 bases to trimming and J lost 4 bases; unmatched junction nucleotides: 5. This CDR3 contains 17 residues. Looked up from germline, CDR1 is SEHNR and CDR2 is FQNEAQ (reference sequence). CDR3 sequence (DNA): TGTGCCAGCAGCCCGGGACTAGCGGGAGGAGGCACCGGGGAGCTGTTTTTT. This codes for CASSPGLAGGGTGELFF.

V is TRBV2 and J is TRBJ2-1; TRBD2 aligns across 10 bases. V gave up 2 bases and J gave up 15 bases; unmatched junction bases: 10. Germline V CDR1 and CDR2: SNHLY, FYNNEI. This CDR3 is 14 amino acids long. This chain's CDR3 is CASSERAASGRLFF. The CDR3 DNA reads as TGTGCCAGCAGTGAAAGGGCCGCTAGCGGGAGACTGTTCTTC.

V usage is TRBV10-3 and J usage is TRBJ2-3; 11 bases agree with TRBD1. CDR3 length: 14 residues. Germline CDR1 and CDR2: ENHRY and SYGVKD. The CDR3 reads CVAGGTGGTDTQYF. CDR3 sequence (DNA): TGTGTCGCCGGCGGGACAGGGGGGACAGATACGCAGTATTTT.

V usage is TRBV2 and J usage is TRBJ2-5; possibly TRBD1 for D (5 bases). The CDR3 totals 13 residues. Germline V gene data show CDR1 as SNHLY and CDR2 as FYNNEI. Trimming stripped 3 bases from V and 5 bases from J, with 10 bases between. The CDR3, as DNA: TGTGCCAGCAGTGAGCAGGGATGGGAGACCCAGTACTTC. It yields the protein CASSEQGWETQYF. The entire variable domain, with the rest obtained from reference TRBV2 and TRBJ2-5, is as follows: EPEVTQTPSHQVTQMGQEVILRCVPISNHLYFYWYRQILGQKVEFLVSFYNNEISEKSEIFDDQFSVERPDGSNFTLKIRSTKLEDSAMYFCASSEQGWETQYFGPGTRLLVL.

The rearrangement links TRBV9 to TRBJ2-3, with 11 bases that match TRBD2. There are 16 residues in the CDR3. J gave up 4 bases and V 3 bases, and 7 bases lay outside the gene matches. Germline V gene lookup returns CDR1 SGDLS and CDR2 YYNGEE. CDR3 DNA sequence: TGTGCCAGCAGCGCACTAGCGGGAGATCTTGCAGATACGCAGTATTTT. It is translated as CASSALAGDLADTQYF.

V gene TRBV7-2 combines with J gene TRBJ1-5, with 10 nucleotides matching TRBD1. Germline CDR1 reads SGHTA; CDR2 reads FQGNSA. The J segment lost 6 bases and the V segment lost 0 bases, leaving 2 bases of the junction unmatched. The CDR3 is 15 amino acids. As DNA, the CDR3 is TGTGCCAGCAGCTTAGCGGGGACAGGGGTTCAGCCCCAGCATTTT. The encoded protein is CASSLAGTGVQPQHF.